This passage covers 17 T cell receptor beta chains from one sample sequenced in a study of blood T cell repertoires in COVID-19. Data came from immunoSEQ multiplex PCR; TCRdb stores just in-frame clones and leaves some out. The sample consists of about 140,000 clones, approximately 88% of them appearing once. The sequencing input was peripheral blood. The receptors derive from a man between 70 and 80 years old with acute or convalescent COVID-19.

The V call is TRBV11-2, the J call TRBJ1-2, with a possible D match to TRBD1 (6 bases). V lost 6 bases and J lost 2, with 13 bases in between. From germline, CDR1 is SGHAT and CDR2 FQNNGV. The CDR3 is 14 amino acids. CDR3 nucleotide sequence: TGTGCCAGCAGTCTTATGACAGGCAACTATGGCTACACCTTC. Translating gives CASSLMTGNYGYTF.

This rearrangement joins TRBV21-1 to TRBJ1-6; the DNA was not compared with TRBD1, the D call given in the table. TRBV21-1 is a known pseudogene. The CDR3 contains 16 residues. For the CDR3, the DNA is TGTGCCAGCAGCCTCAGGCCAGGTCCAATTAATTCACCCCTCCACTTT. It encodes CASSLRPGPINSPLHF.

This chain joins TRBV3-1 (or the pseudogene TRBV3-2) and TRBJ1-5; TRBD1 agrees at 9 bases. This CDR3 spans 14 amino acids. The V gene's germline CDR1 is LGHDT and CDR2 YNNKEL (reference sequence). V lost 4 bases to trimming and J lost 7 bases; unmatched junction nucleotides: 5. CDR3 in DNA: TGTGCCAGCAGCCGTACAGGGGGCGTGCAGCCCCAGCATTTT. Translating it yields CASSRTGGVQPQHF.

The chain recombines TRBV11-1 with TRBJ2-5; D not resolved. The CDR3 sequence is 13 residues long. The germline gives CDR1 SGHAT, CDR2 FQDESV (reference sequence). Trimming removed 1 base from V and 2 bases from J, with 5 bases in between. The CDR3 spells CASSLEAQETQYF. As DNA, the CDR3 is TGTGCCAGCAGCTTAGAAGCACAAGAGACCCAGTACTTC.

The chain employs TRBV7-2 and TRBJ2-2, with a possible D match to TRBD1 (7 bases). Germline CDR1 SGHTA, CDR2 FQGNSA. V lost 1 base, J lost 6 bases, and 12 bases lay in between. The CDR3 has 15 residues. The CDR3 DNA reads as TGTGCCAGCAGCTTAGGGGGCAGGGGGGCCGGGGAGCTGTTTTTT. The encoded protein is CASSLGGRGAGELFF.

The CDR3 spells CASSLETSPLHF. CDR3 in DNA: TGTGCCAGCAGCTTGGAGACTTCACCCCTCCACTTT. This chain uses TRBV7-9 with TRBJ1-6; D uncertain. V lost 3 bases, J lost 9 bases, and 6 bases lay in between. CDR1 is SEHNR and CDR2 is FQNEAQ in the germline V gene (reference sequence). The CDR3 extends over 12 amino acids. Supplemented by reference TRBV7-9 and TRBJ1-6, the full variable domain reads DTGVSQNPRHKITKRGQNVTFRCDPISEHNRLYWYRQTLGQGPEFLTYFQNEAQLEKSRLLSDRFSAERPKGSFSTLEIQRTEQGDSAMYLCASSLETSPLHFGNGTRLTVT.

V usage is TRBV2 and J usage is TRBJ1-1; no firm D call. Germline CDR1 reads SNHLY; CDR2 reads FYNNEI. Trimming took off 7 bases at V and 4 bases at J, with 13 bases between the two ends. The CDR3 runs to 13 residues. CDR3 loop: CASMRVSSTEAFF. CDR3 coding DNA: TGTGCCAGCATGAGGGTATCTAGCACTGAAGCTTTCTTT. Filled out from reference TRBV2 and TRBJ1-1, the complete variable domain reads EPEVTQTPSHQVTQMGQEVILRCVPISNHLYFYWYRQILGQKVEFLVSFYNNEISEKSEIFDDQFSVERPDGSNFTLKIRSTKLEDSAMYFCASMRVSSTEAFFGQGTRLTVV.

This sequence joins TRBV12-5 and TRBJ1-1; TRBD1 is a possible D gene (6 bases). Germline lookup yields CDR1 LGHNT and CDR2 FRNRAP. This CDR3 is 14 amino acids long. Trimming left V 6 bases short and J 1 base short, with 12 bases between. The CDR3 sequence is CASGVGQSNTEAFF. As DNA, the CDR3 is TGTGCTAGTGGCGTCGGACAGTCGAACACTGAAGCTTTCTTT.

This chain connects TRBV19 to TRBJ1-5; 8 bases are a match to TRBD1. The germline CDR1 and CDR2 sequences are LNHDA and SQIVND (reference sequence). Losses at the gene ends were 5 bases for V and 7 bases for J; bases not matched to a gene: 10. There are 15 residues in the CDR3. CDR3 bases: TGTGCCAGTAGTCCCGCCGGACAGGGTTGGCAGCCCCAGCATTTT. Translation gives CASSPAGQGWQPQHF.

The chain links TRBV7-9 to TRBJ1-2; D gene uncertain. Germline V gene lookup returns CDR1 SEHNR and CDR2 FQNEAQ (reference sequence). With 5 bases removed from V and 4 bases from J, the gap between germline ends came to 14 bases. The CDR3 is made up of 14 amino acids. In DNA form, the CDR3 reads TGTGCCAGCAGCCCCCAAGGAGGCCTCTATGGCTACACCTTC. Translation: CASSPQGGLYGYTF.

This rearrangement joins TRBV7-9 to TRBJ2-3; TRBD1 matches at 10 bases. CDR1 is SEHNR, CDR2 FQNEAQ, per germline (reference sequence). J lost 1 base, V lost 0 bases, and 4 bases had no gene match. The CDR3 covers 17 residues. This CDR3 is CASSLAKGQGRTDTQYF. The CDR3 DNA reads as TGTGCCAGCAGCTTAGCCAAGGGACAGGGGCGCACAGATACGCAGTATTTT.

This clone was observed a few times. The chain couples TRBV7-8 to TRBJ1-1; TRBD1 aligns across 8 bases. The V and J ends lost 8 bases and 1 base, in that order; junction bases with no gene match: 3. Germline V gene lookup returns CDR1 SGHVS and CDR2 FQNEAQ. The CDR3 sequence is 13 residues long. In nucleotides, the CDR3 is TGTGCCAGCTTTCAGGGGGCGAACACTGAAGCTTTCTTT. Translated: CASFQGANTEAFF.

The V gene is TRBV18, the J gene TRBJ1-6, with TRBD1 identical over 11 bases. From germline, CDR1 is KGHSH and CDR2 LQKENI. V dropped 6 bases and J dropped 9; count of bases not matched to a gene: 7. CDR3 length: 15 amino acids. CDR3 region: CASSLGQGATSPLHF. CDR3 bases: TGTGCCAGCTCCCTAGGACAGGGGGCCACTTCACCCCTCCACTTT. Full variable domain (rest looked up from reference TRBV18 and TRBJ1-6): NAGVMQNPRHLVRRRGQEARLRCSPMKGHSHVYWYRQLPEEGLKFMVYLQKENIIDESGMPKERFSAEFPKEGPSILRIQQVVRGDSAAYFCASSLGQGATSPLHFGNGTRLTVT.

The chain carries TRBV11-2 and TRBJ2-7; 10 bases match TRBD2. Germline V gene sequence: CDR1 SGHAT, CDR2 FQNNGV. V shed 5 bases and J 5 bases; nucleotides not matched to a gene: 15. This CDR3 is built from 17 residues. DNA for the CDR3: TGTGCCAGCAGCCGTAGGGTCACTAGCGGGGATATAAACGAGCAGTACTTC. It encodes CASSRRVTSGDINEQYF. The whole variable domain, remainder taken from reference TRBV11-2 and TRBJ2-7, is EAGVAQSPRYKIIEKRQSVAFWCNPISGHATLYWYQQILGQGPKLLIQFQNNGVVDDSQLPKDRFSAERLKGVDSTLKIQPAKLEDSAVYLCASSRRVTSGDINEQYFGPGTRLTVT.

The chain's CDR3 is CASGTGQGKIQYF. Here the CDR3 DNA reads TGTGCCAGCGGAACCGGACAGGGGAAGATCCAGTACTTC. This chain joins TRBV2 and TRBJ2-5, with TRBD1 identical over 9 bases. The CDR3 loop spans 13 amino acids. V dropped 8 bases and J dropped 10; count of bases not matched to a gene: 11. CDR1 SNHLY and CDR2 FYNNEI come from the germline V gene.

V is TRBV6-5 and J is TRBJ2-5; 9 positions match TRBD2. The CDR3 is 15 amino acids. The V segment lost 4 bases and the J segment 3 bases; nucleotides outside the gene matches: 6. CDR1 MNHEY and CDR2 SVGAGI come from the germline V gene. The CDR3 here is CASSSLLAGEETQYF. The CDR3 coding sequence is TGTGCCAGCAGTTCTCTACTAGCGGGTGAAGAGACCCAGTACTTC.

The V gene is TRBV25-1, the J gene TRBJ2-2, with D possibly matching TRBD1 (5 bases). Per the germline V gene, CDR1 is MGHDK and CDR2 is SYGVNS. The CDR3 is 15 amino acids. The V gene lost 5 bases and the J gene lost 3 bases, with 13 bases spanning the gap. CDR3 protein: CASSYTGLDTGELFF. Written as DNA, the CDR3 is TGTGCCAGCAGTTATACAGGTTTGGACACCGGGGAGCTGTTTTTT.